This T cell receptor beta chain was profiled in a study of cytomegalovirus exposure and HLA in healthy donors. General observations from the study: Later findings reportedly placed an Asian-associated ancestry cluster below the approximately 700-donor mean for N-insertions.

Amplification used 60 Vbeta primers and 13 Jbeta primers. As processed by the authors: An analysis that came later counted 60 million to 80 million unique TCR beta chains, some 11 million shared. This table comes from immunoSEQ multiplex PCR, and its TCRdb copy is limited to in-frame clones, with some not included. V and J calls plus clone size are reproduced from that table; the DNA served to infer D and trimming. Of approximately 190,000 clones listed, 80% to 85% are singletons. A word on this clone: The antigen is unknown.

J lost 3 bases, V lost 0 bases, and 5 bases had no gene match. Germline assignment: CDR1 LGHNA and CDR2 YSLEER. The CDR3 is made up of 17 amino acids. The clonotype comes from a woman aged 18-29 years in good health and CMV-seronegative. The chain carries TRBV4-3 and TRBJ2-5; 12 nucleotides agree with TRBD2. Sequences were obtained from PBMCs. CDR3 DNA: TGCGCCAGCAGCCAAGATGGACTAGCGGGAAGTGAAGAGACCCAGTACTTC. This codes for CASSQDGLAGSEETQYF.